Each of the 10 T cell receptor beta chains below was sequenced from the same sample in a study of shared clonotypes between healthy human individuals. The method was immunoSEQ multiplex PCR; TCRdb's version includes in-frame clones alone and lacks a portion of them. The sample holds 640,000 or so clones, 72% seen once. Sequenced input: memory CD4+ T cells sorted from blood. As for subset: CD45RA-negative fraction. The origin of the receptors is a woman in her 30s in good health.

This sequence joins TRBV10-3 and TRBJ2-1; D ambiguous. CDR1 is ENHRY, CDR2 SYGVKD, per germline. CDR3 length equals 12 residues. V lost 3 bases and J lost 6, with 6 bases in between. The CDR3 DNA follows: TGTGCCATCAGTGACAGGTCCAATGAGCAGTTCTTC. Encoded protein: CAISDRSNEQFF.

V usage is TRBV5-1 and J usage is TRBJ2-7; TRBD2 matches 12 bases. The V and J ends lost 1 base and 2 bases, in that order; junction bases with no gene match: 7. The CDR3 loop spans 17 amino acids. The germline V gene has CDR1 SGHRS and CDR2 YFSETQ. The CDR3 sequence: CASSLTSLAGGPYEQYF. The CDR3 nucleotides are TGCGCCAGCAGCTTGACTTCTCTAGCGGGAGGGCCCTACGAGCAGTACTTC. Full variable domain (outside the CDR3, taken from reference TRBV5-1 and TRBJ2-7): KAGVTQTPRYLIKTRGQQVTLSCSPISGHRSVSWYQQTPGQGLQFLFEYFSETQRNKGNFPGRFSGRQFSNSRSEMNVSTLELGDSALYLCASSLTSLAGGPYEQYFGPGTRLTVT.

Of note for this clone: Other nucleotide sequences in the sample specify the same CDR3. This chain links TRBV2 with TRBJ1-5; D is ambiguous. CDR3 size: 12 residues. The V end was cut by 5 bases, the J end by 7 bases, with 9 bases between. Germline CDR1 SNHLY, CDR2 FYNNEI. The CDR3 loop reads CASSPDRQPQHF. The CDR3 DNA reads TGTGCCAGCAGTCCAGACCGGCAGCCCCAGCATTTT.

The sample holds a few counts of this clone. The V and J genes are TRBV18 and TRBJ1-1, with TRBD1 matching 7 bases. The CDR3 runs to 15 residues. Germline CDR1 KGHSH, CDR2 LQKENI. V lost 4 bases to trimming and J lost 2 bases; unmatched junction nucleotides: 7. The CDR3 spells CASSQRTGFNTEAFF. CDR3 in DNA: TGTGCCAGCTCACAACGGACAGGATTCAACACTGAAGCTTTCTTT.

The CDR3: CASSTDRDREQYF. The CDR3 DNA reads as TGCGCCAGCAGCACGGACAGGGACCGCGAGCAGTACTTC. This rearrangement joins TRBV10-1 to TRBJ2-7; 8 positions agree with TRBD1. The CDR3 extends over 13 amino acids. Germline CDR1 and CDR2: WNHNN and SYGVQD (reference sequence). After removal of 6 bases from V and 6 bases from J, the junction contained 7 bases not matched to a gene.

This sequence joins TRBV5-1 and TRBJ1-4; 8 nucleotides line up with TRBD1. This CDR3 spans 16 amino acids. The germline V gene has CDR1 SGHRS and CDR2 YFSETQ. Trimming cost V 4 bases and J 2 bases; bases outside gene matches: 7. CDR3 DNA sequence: TGCGCCAGCAGCCCATGGACAGGGCGGACTAATGAAAAACTGTTTTTT. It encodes CASSPWTGRTNEKLFF.

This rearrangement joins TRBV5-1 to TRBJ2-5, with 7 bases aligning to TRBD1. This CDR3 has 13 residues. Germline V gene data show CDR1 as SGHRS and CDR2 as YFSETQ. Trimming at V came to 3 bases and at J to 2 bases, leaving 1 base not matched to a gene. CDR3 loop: CASSSGQQETQYF. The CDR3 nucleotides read TGCGCCAGCAGCTCGGGACAGCAAGAGACCCAGTACTTC.

CDR3 DNA: TGCGCCAGCAGCCAAGATCCGACCAACCCCTACGAGCAGTACTTC. Protein product: CASSQDPTNPYEQYF. The chain uses TRBV4-1 and TRBJ2-7; D gene uncertain. The V end lost 0 bases, the J end lost 2 bases, and 11 bases lay between the germline ends. This CDR3 region has 15 residues. The germline gives CDR1 MGHRA, CDR2 YSYEKL.

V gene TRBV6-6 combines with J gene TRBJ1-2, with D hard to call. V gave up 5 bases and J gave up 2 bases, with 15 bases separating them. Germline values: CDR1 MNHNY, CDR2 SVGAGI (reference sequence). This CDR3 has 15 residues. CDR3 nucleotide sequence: TGTGCCAGCAGTGCCAACAGACAACCGAACTATGGCTACACCTTC. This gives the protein CASSANRQPNYGYTF.

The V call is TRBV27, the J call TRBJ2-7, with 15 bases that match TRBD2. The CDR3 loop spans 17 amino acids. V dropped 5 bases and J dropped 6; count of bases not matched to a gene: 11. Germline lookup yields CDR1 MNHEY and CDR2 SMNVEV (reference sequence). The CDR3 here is CASSPGLAGGRGSEQYF. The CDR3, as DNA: TGTGCCAGCAGTCCAGGACTAGCGGGAGGGCGGGGCTCCGAGCAGTACTTC.